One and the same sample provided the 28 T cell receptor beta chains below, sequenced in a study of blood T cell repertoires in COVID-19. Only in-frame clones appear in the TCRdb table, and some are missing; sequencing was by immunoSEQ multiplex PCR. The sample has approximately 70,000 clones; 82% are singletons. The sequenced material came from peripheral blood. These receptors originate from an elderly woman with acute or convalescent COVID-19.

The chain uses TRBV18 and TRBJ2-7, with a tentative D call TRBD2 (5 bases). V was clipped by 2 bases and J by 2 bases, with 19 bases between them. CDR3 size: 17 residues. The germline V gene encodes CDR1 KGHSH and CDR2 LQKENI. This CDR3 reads CASSPGLGGGLTYEQYF. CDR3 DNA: TGTGCCAGCTCACCAGGTCTCGGCGGAGGTCTTACCTACGAGCAGTACTTC.

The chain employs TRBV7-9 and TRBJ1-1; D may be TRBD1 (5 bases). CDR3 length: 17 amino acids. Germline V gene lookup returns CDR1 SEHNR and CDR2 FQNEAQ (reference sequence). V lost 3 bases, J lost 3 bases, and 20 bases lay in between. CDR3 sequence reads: CASSFQLLSGVHTEAFF. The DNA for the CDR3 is TGTGCCAGCAGCTTCCAGTTATTATCGGGGGTACACACTGAAGCTTTCTTT.

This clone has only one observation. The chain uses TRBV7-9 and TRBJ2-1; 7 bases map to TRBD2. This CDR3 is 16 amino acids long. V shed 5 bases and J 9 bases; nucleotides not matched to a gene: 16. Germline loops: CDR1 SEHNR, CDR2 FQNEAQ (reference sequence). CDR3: CASSPRLSRESTEQFF. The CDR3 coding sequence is TGTGCCAGCAGCCCGCGGCTGTCGCGGGAGTCGACTGAGCAGTTCTTC.

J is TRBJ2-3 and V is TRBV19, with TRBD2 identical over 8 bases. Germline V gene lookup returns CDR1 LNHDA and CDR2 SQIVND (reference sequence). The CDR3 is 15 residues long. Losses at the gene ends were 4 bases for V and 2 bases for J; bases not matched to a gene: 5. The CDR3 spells CASSTVAGYTDTQYF. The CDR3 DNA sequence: TGTGCCAGTAGTACCGTAGCGGGATACACAGATACGCAGTATTTT.

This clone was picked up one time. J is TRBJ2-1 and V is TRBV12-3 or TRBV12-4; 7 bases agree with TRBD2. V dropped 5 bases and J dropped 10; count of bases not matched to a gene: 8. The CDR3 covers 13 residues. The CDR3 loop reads CASSLRGRGEQFF. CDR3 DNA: TGTGCCAGCAGTCTCCGTGGGAGGGGCGAGCAGTTCTTC.

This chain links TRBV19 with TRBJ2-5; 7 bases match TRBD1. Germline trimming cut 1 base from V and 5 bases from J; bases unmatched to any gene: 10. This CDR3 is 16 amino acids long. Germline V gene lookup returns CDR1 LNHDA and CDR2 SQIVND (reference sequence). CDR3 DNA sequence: TGTGCCAGTAGTATAGGAGGGGGCGCATCGGGGGAGACCCAGTACTTC. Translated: CASSIGGGASGETQYF.

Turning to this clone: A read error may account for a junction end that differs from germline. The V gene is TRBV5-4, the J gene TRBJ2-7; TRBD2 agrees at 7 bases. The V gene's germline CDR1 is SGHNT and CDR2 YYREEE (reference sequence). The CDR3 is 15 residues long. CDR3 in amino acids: CASSVSGGSSHEQYF. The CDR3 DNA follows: TGTGCCAGCAGCGTGTCTGGCGGGAGCTCCCACGAGCAGTACTTC.

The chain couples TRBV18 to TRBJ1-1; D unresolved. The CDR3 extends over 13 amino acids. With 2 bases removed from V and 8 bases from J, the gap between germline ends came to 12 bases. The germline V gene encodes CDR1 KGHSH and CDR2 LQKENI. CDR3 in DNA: TGTGCCAGCTCACCAAGCCCCCAGGCCGAAGCTTTCTTT. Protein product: CASSPSPQAEAFF. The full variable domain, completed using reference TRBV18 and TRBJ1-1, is NAGVMQNPRHLVRRRGQEARLRCSPMKGHSHVYWYRQLPEEGLKFMVYLQKENIIDESGMPKERFSAEFPKEGPSILRIQQVVRGDSAAYFCASSPSPQAEAFFGQGTRLTVV.

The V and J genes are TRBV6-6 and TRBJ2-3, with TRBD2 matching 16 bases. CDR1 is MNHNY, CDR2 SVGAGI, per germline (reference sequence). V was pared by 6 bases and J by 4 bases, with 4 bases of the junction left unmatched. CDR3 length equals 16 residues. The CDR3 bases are TGTGCCAGCAGCCGGGGACTAGCGGGAGGGTCAGATACGCAGTATTTT. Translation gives CASSRGLAGGSDTQYF.

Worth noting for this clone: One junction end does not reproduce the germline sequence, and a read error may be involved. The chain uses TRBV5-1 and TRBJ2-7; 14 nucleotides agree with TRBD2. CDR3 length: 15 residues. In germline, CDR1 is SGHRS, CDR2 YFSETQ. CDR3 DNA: TGCGCCAGCAGCCCAGACCCGGGACTAGCGGGAGTAGGGTCGTTC. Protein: CASSPDPGLAGVGSF.

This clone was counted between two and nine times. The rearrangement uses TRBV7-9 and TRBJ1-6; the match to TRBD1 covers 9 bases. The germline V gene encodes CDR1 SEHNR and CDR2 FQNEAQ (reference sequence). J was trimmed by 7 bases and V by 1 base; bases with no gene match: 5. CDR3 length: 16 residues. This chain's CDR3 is CASSLGTGTGNSPLHF. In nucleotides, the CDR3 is TGTGCCAGCAGCTTAGGGACCGGGACAGGGAATTCACCCCTCCACTTT.

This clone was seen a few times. CDR3 sequence (DNA): TGTGCCAGCAGTTTAACTTACCAAGAGACCCAGTACTTC. It encodes CASSLTYQETQYF. The chain uses TRBV12-3 or TRBV12-4 and TRBJ2-5; unclear D gene. Trimming removed 2 bases from V and 0 bases from J, with 4 bases in between. The CDR3 is made up of 13 amino acids.

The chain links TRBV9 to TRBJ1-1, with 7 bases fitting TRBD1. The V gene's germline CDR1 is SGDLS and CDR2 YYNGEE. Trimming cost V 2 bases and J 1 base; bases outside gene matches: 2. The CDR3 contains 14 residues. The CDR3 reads CASSVTGANTEAFF. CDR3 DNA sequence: TGTGCCAGCAGCGTTACAGGGGCGAACACTGAAGCTTTCTTT. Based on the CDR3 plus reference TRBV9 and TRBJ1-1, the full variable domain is DSGVTQTPKHLITATGQRVTLRCSPRSGDLSVYWYQQSLDQGLQFLIQYYNGEERAKGNILERFSAQQFPDLHSELNLSSLELGDSALYFCASSVTGANTEAFFGQGTRLTVV.

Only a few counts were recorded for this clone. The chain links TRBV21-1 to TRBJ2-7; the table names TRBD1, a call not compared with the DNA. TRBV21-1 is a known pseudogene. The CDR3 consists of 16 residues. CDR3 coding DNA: TGTGCCAGCAGCAAGGCGGGACAGGGTTGTATCTACGAGCAGTACTTC. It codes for CASSKAGQGCIYEQYF.

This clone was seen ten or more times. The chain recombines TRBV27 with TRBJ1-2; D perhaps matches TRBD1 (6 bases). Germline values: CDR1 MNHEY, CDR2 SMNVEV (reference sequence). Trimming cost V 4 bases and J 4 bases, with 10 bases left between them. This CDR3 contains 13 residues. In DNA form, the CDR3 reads TGTGCCAGCAGTTCACAGGGTGCCTATGGCTACACCTTC. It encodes CASSSQGAYGYTF.

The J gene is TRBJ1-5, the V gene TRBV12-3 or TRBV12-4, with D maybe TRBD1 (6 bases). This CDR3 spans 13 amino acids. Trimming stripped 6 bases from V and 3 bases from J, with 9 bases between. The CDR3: CASRGQTNQPQHF. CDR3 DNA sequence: TGTGCCAGCAGAGGACAGACCAATCAGCCCCAGCATTTT.

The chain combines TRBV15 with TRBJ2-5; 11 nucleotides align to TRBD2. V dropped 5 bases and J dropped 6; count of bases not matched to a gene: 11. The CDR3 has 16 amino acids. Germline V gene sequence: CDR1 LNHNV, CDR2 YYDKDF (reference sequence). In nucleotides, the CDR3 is TGTGCCACCAGCGGCGGGACTAGCGGCCGTCGGAAGACCCAGTACTTC. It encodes CATSGGTSGRRKTQYF.

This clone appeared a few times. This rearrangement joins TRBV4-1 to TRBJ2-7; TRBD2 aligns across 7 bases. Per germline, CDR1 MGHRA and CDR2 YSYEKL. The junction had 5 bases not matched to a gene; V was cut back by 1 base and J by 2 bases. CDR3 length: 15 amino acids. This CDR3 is CASSQGLAEAYEQYF. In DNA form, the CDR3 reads TGCGCCAGCAGCCAAGGGCTAGCGGAAGCCTACGAGCAGTACTTC.

The DNA for the CDR3 is TGTGCCAGCAGTGAAAGCCTCCGGCAGGGCGTAAGAAACACCATATATTTT. This encodes CASSESLRQGVRNTIYF. The genes are TRBV6-1 and TRBJ1-3, with D possibly TRBD1 on 5 matching bases. Germline CDR1 reads MNHNS; CDR2 reads SASEGT. V lost 2 bases and J lost 5, with 19 bases in between. This CDR3 has 17 amino acids.

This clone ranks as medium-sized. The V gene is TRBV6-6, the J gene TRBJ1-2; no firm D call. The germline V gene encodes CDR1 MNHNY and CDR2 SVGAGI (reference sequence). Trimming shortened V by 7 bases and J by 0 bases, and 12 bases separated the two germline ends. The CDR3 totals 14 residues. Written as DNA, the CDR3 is TGTGCCAGCAAACAGCCCGGGACTAACTATGGCTACACCTTC. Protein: CASKQPGTNYGYTF.

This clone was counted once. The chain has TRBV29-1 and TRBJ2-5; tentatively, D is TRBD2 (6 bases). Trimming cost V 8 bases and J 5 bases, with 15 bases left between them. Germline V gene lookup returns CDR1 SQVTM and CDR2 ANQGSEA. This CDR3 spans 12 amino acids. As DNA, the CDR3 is TGCAGCCCCGCGGGGAGTGGCGAGACCCAGTACTTC. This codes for CSPAGSGETQYF.

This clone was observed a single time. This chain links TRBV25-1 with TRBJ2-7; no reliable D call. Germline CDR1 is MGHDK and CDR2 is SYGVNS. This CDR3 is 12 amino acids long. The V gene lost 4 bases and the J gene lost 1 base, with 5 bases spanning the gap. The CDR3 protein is CASSVGSYEQYF. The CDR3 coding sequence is TGTGCCAGCAGTGTCGGGTCCTACGAGCAGTACTTC.

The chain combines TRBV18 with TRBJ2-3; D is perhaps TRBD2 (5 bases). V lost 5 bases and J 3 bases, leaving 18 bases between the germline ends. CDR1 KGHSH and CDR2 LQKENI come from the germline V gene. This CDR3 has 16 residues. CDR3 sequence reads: CASSFASGFSTDTQYF. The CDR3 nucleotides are TGTGCCAGCTCATTTGCCTCGGGATTTTCAACAGATACGCAGTATTTT. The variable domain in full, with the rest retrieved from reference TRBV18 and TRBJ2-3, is NAGVMQNPRHLVRRRGQEARLRCSPMKGHSHVYWYRQLPEEGLKFMVYLQKENIIDESGMPKERFSAEFPKEGPSILRIQQVVRGDSAAYFCASSFASGFSTDTQYFGPGTRLTVL.

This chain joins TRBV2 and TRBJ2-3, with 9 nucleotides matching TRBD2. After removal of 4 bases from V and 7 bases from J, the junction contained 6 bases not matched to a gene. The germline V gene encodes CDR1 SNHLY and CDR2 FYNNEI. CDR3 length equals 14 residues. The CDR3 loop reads CASSVDSGGYTQYF. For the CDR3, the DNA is TGTGCCAGCAGTGTGGACAGCGGGGGGTATACGCAGTATTTT.

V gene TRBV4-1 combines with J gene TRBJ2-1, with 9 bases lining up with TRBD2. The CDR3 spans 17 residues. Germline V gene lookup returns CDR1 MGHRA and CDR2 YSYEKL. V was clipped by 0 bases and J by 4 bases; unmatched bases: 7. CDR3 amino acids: CASSQDEPSGTYNEQFF. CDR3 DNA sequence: TGCGCCAGCAGCCAAGATGAGCCTAGCGGGACTTACAATGAGCAGTTCTTC.

For the CDR3, the DNA is TGTGCCAGTAAGCTGTCGCAGGGGAATCAGCCCCAGCATTTT. Its translation: CASKLSQGNQPQHF. The chain recombines TRBV19 with TRBJ1-5, with D possibly TRBD1 on 6 matching bases. The V gene lost 7 bases and the J gene lost 4 bases, with 14 bases spanning the gap. This CDR3 spans 14 amino acids. Germline CDR1 reads LNHDA; CDR2 reads SQIVND (reference sequence).

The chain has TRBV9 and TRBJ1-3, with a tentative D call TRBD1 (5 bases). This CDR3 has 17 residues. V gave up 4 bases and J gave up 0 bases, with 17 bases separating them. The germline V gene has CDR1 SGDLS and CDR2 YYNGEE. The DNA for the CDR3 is TGTGCCAGCAGCCGCGGGGCGCAGGCAAGCTCTGGAAACACCATATATTTT. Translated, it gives CASSRGAQASSGNTIYF.

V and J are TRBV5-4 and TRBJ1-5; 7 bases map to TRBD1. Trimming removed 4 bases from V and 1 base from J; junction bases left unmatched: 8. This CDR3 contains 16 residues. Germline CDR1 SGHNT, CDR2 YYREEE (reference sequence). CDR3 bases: TGTGCCAGCAGCCAGGTTGGGACAGCGAGCAATCAGCCCCAGCATTTT. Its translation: CASSQVGTASNQPQHF. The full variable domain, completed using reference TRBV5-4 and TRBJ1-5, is ETGVTQSPTHLIKTRGQQVTLRCSSQSGHNTVSWYQQALGQGPQFIFQYYREEENGRGNFPPRFSGLQFPNYSSELNVNALELDDSALYLCASSQVGTASNQPQHFGDGTRLSIL.